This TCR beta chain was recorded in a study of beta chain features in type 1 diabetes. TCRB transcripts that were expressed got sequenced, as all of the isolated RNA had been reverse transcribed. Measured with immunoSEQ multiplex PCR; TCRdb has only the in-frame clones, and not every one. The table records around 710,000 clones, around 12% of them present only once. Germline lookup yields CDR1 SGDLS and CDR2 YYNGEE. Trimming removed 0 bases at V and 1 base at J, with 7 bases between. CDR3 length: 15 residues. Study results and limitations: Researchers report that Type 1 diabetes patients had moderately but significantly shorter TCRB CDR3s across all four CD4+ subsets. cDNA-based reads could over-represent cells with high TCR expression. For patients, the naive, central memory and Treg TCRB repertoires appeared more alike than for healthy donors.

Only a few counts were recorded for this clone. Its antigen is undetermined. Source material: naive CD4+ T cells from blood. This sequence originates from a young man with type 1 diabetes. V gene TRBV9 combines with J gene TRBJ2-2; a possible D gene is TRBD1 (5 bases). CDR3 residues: CASSVGGQNTGELFF. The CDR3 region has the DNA TGTGCCAGCAGCGTAGGGGGCCAGAACACCGGGGAGCTGTTTTTT.